This note documents a single T cell receptor beta chain sequence. These data originate in a study of T cell responses to AZD1222 COVID-19 vaccine. Looked up from germline, CDR1 is LNHDA and CDR2 is SQIVND (reference sequence). Trimming stripped 9 bases from V and 1 base from J, with 12 bases between. The CDR3 contains 13 residues. Sequenced by immunoSEQ multiplex PCR; TCRdb stores in-frame clones only, minus some. Of a few hundred thousand clones in the sample, 85% to 95% are singletons; the top ten hold about 0.5%. The V and J genes are TRBV19 and TRBJ1-1; no firm D call. The receptor was derived from an adult in good health. Source: peripheral blood, taken on day 0 of AZD1222 vaccination. The CDR3 is CARQQLGNTEAFF. CDR3 bases: TGTGCCAGACAGCAGTTGGGGAACACTGAAGCTTTCTTT.